This TCR beta chain was recorded in a study of T cells in Graves' hyperthyroidism and ophthalmopathy. Study-wide context: The authors collected peripheral blood at initial diagnosis, before any treatment.

Amplification of TCR beta CDR3 regions was performed using RNA transcripts as template. A first-round RT-PCR of the TCR CDR3 used the HTBI primer set. TCRdb re-derived calls from the multiplex PCR reads in MiXCR, one entry per CDR3 protein. The table shows nearly 600,000 distinct CDR3 sequences, with around 14% occurring only once. With 0 bases clipped from V and 4 bases from J, the junction kept 4 bases outside the gene matches. The germline V gene encodes CDR1 SGHNT and CDR2 YYREEE (reference sequence). The CDR3 loop spans 16 amino acids. About this clonotype itself: Its cognate antigen is unknown.

General study points: Most thyroid clonotypes that were expanded above 0.001 also turned up in blood.

The hyperthyroidism patients had all been newly diagnosed, and their disease duration was under 2 months. Their ages ranged from 18 to 65 years. Clinical symptoms, serum thyroxine, TRAb, thyroid ultrasound and orbital computed tomography established diagnosis. The chain links TRBV5-4 to TRBJ2-1, with 10 bases fitting TRBD2. This TCR was sampled from a woman aged 25 to 39 with Graves' hyperthyroidism that later progressed to Graves' ophthalmopathy. Input material: blood. The chain's CDR3 is CASSLDLAGAYNEQFF. CDR3 bases: TGTGCCAGCAGCTTGGATCTAGCGGGAGCATACAATGAGCAGTTCTTC.